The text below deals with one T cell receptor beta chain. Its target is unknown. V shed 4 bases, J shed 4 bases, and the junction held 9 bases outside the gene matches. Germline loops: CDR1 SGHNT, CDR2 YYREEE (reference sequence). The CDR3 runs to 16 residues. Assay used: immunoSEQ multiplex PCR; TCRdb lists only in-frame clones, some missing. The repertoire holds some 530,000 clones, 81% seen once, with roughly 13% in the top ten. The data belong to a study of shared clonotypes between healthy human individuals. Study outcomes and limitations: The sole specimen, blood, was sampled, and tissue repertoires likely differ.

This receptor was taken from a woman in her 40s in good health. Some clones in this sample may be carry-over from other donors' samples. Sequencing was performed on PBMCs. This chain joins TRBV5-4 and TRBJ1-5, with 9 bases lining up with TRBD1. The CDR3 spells CASSQNGQGRNQPQHF. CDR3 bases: TGTGCCAGCAGCCAAAATGGACAGGGGAGAAATCAGCCCCAGCATTTT.